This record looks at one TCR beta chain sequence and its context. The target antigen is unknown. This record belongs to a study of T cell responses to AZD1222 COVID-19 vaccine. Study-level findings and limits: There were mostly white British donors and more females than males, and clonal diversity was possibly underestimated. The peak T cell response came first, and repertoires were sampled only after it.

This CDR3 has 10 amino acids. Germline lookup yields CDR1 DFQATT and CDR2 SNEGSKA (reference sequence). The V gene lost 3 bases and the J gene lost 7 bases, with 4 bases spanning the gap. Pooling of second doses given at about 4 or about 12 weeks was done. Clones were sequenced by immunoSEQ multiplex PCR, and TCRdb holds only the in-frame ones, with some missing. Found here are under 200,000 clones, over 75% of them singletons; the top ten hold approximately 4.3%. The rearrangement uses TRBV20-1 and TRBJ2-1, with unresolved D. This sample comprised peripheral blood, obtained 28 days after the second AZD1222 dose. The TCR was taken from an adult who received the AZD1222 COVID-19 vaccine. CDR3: CSASWNEQFF. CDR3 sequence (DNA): TGCAGTGCTAGTTGGAATGAGCAGTTCTTC.